The 25 T cell receptor beta chains in this list originate from one sample, sequenced in a study of regulatory T cells in long-lasting Graves disease. Time point specified: newly diagnosed GD, antithyroid drugs for less than 3 months. The TCR library was made from RNA that had been extracted from PBMCs in TRIzol. Investigators prepared the TCR beta libraries by applying iRepertoire HTBI primers and Arm-PCR of CDR3 regions. TCRdb used MiXCR to reprocess the multiplex PCR reads, holding one entry per CDR3 protein. The repertoire holds approximately 480,000 distinct CDR3 sequences, with 15% to 20% as singletons. The sample also formed part of further work on T cells in Graves' hyperthyroidism and ophthalmopathy.

Specimen: peripheral blood mononuclear cells (PBMCs), collected at new diagnosis, from a patient treated with antithyroid drugs. These receptors were collected from a man in his forties with Graves disease.

This clonotype was seen repeatedly, ten times or more. V gene TRBV24-1 combines with J gene TRBJ2-2; possibly TRBD2 for D (6 bases). With 7 bases removed from V and 3 bases from J, the gap between germline ends came to 14 bases. This CDR3 has 15 amino acids. Germline lookup yields CDR1 KGHDR and CDR2 SFDVKD. The chain's CDR3 is CATSPRELHTGELFF. The CDR3 DNA sequence: TGTGCCACCAGCCCACGGGAGCTGCACACCGGGGAGCTGTTTTTT.

The V gene is TRBV7-9, the J gene TRBJ2-3; D not certain. V lost 2 bases and J lost 2, with 14 bases in between. CDR1 and CDR2 (germline): SEHNR, FQNEAQ (reference sequence). The CDR3 is made up of 16 amino acids. CDR3 sequence (DNA): TGTGCCAGCAGCTTATCTGTCACTACGACCACAGATACGCAGTATTTT. Translating gives CASSLSVTTTTDTQYF.

This clonotype was counted ten times or more. The chain employs TRBV2 and TRBJ2-1; TRBD1 matches at 7 bases. The V gene end was trimmed by 6 bases and the J gene end by 7 bases; junction bases not matched to a gene: 12. CDR1 is SNHLY, CDR2 FYNNEI, per germline. The CDR3 spans 15 residues. This CDR3 reads CASRKTGNGRNEQFF. CDR3 bases: TGTGCCAGCAGGAAGACAGGGAATGGTAGGAATGAGCAGTTCTTC. Full variable domain (rest looked up from reference TRBV2 and TRBJ2-1): EPEVTQTPSHQVTQMGQEVILRCVPISNHLYFYWYRQILGQKVEFLVSFYNNEISEKSEIFDDQFSVERPDGSNFTLKIRSTKLEDSAMYFCASRKTGNGRNEQFFGPGTRLTVL.

This clonotype turned up a few times. The rearrangement uses TRBV5-6 and TRBJ1-6; no clear D gene. Trimming stripped 4 bases from V and 5 bases from J, with 10 bases between. The germline gives CDR1 SGHDT, CDR2 YYEEEE. The CDR3 runs 14 residues. CDR3 sequence (DNA): TGTGCCAGCAGCAGCACAGACGATAATTCACCCCTCCACTTT. This codes for CASSSTDDNSPLHF. The entire variable domain, with the rest obtained from reference TRBV5-6 and TRBJ1-6, is as follows: DAGVTQSPTHLIKTRGQQVTLRCSPKSGHDTVSWYQQALGQGPQFIFQYYEEEERQRGNFPDRFSGHQFPNYSSELNVNALLLGDSALYLCASSSTDDNSPLHFGNGTRLTVT.

In its sample, this clonotype was seen a few times. The gene calls are TRBV5-1 and TRBJ2-1, with 11 bases fitting TRBD2. This CDR3 comprises 17 residues. V shed 3 bases, J shed 3 bases, and the junction held 8 bases outside the gene matches. Germline V CDR1 and CDR2: SGHRS, YFSETQ. The CDR3 loop is CASSWTSGSGLYNEQFF. Written as DNA, the CDR3 is TGCGCCAGCAGCTGGACTAGCGGGTCTGGGCTCTACAATGAGCAGTTCTTC.

The V and J genes are TRBV30 and TRBJ2-3; D may match TRBD1 or TRBD2 (5 bases each). The length of the CDR3 is 15 residues. The germline V and J ends were trimmed by 0 bases and 4 bases, with 14 bases remaining between them. In germline, CDR1 is GTSNPN, CDR2 SVGIG (reference sequence). The CDR3 DNA sequence: TGTGCCTGGAGTGTGGGGACCACAGGTGCAGATACGCAGTATTTT. Its protein is CAWSVGTTGADTQYF.

This clonotype was found many times. The rearrangement uses TRBV20-1 and TRBJ2-2; 7 positions agree with TRBD2. CDR1 is DFQATT, CDR2 SNEGSKA, per germline (reference sequence). V was pared by 4 bases and J by 0 bases, with 2 bases of the junction left unmatched. The CDR3 is 14 amino acids. CDR3 sequence reads: CSATSGANTGELFF. CDR3 DNA: TGCAGTGCTACTAGCGGAGCGAACACCGGGGAGCTGTTTTTT.

This clonotype has a count of ten or more. The chain recombines TRBV28 with TRBJ2-3; no reliable D call. The CDR3 runs to 17 residues. CDR1 is MDHEN and CDR2 is SYDVKM in the germline V gene. V lost 3 bases and J 0 bases, leaving 16 bases between the germline ends. The CDR3 loop is CASSFSPLGTSTDTQYF. CDR3 nucleotides: TGTGCCAGCAGTTTCTCTCCGCTAGGAACTAGCACAGATACGCAGTATTTT.

This clonotype occurred once. A read error is possible here, since a much larger clone lies one base away. This sequence joins TRBV12-3 or TRBV12-4 and TRBJ2-4, with unresolved D. The CDR3 is made up of 16 amino acids. CDR3 nucleotide sequence: TGTGCCAACAGTCCATCGGACGCAATAGCCAAAAACATTCAGTACTTC. Residues: CANSPSDAIAKNIQYF.

This clonotype occurred a few times. The chain couples TRBV19 to TRBJ1-1; D is unclear. The CDR3 is made up of 13 amino acids. Trimming shortened V by 7 bases and J by 6 bases, and 15 bases separated the two germline ends. The germline V gene encodes CDR1 LNHDA and CDR2 SQIVND (reference sequence). CDR3 in amino acids: CASTHGPDAEAFF. The CDR3 DNA reads TGTGCCAGTACTCATGGCCCCGACGCTGAAGCTTTCTTT.

The CDR3 loop reads CASRASLGLAGAGDTQYF. CDR3 coding DNA: TGTGCCAGCAGAGCCTCCCTCGGACTAGCGGGAGCGGGAGATACGCAGTATTTT. The chain joins TRBV28 to TRBJ2-3, with 13 nucleotides matching TRBD2. Trimming cost V 6 bases and J 5 bases; bases outside gene matches: 14. The CDR3 runs 18 residues. Looked up from germline, CDR1 is MDHEN and CDR2 is SYDVKM.

In this sample, this clonotype turned up many times. The rearrangement uses TRBV5-1 and TRBJ2-5; TRBD1 agrees at 10 bases. The germline V gene has CDR1 SGHRS and CDR2 YFSETQ. This CDR3 has 14 residues. V lost 7 bases to trimming and J lost 5 bases; unmatched junction nucleotides: 8. CDR3 sequence (DNA): TGCGCCAGCGGAAGACAGGGGGCGTTGGAGACCCAGTACTTC. It codes for CASGRQGALETQYF.

This clonotype was picked up many times. This chain links TRBV10-3 with TRBJ2-7; no firm D call. V was pared by 3 bases and J by 2 bases, with 8 bases between. Germline CDR1 and CDR2: ENHRY and SYGVKD. The CDR3 length is 13 residues. The CDR3 region has the DNA TGTGCCATCAGTGAAGACGTTCCCTACGAGCAGTACTTC. It codes for CAISEDVPYEQYF.

About this clonotype: A read error may be the cause here, since a much bigger clone is one base away. The V and J genes are TRBV18 and TRBJ2-2, with a weak D call TRBD2 (5 bases). CDR3 length equals 14 residues. The V end lost 4 bases, the J end lost 9 bases, and 15 bases lay between the germline ends. Per germline, CDR1 KGHSH and CDR2 LQKENI. The CDR3 loop reads CASSLANGNWELFF. CDR3 nucleotides: TGTGCCAGCTCACTCGCTAACGGGAACTGGGAGCTGTTTTTT.

Remarks on this clonotype: This may arise from a read error, as a much more abundant clone is one base away. This rearrangement joins TRBV28 to TRBJ1-1, with D perhaps matching TRBD1 (5 bases). CDR3 length: 12 residues. Germline V gives CDR1 MDHEN, CDR2 SYDVKM. The CDR3 sequence is CATSRQNTEALF. The CDR3 DNA reads as TGTGCCACCTCGAGACAGAACACTGAAGCTCTCTTT.

In its sample, this clonotype was seen many times. The chain joins TRBV27 to TRBJ2-3; 10 nucleotides agree with TRBD2. The CDR3 extends over 15 amino acids. Per germline, CDR1 MNHEY and CDR2 SMNVEV (reference sequence). J was trimmed by 1 base and V by 6 bases; bases with no gene match: 4. The CDR3 spells CASSSTSGRTDTQYF. The CDR3 DNA is TGTGCCAGCAGCTCGACTAGCGGGCGCACAGATACGCAGTATTTT.

The V gene is TRBV29-1, the J gene TRBJ2-5, with D perhaps TRBD1 or TRBD2 (6 bases each). The V and J ends lost 5 bases and 6 bases respectively, with 13 bases between them. Germline CDR1 SQVTM, CDR2 ANQGSEA. CDR3 length: 12 amino acids. DNA for the CDR3: TGCAGCGTTCAGGAAGGGGGGCAGACCCAGTACTTC. Protein sequence: CSVQEGGQTQYF.

Many counts were recorded for this clonotype. The gene calls are TRBV4-1 and TRBJ2-2; TRBD2 matches 12 bases. Germline V CDR1 and CDR2: MGHRA, YSYEKL. The CDR3 has 17 residues. J gave up 0 bases and V 3 bases, and 2 bases lay outside the gene matches. CDR3 protein: CASSHRLAGANTGELFF. The DNA of the CDR3 is TGCGCCAGCAGCCATCGACTAGCGGGAGCGAACACCGGGGAGCTGTTTTTT.

This clonotype was picked up a small number of times. This chain uses TRBV28 with TRBJ1-5; 10 bases are shared with TRBD1. CDR1 is MDHEN and CDR2 is SYDVKM in the germline V gene. The CDR3 contains 16 residues. Trimming cost V 6 bases and J 2 bases; bases outside gene matches: 7. The CDR3 reads CASSSGQGGGNQPQHF. The DNA for the CDR3 is TGTGCCAGCAGCAGCGGACAGGGGGGTGGCAATCAGCCCCAGCATTTT. Full variable domain (outside the CDR3, taken from reference TRBV28 and TRBJ1-5): DVKVTQSSRYLVKRTGEKVFLECVQDMDHENMFWYRQDPGLGLRLIYFSYDVKMKEKGDIPEGYSVSREKKERFSLILESASTNQTSMYLCASSSGQGGGNQPQHFGDGTRLSIL.

This clonotype was detected many times. V gene TRBV2 combines with J gene TRBJ2-5; possibly TRBD1 for D (5 bases). Trimming removed 0 bases at V and 3 bases at J, with 5 bases between. CDR1 and CDR2 from the germline V gene are SNHLY and FYNNEI. The CDR3 contains 13 residues. The CDR3 nucleotides read TGTGCCAGCAGTGAAGCAGGGGAAGAGACCCAGTACTTC. Its translation is CASSEAGEETQYF.

There are a few counts of this clonotype. The V gene is TRBV19, the J gene TRBJ2-1; D may correspond to TRBD1 or TRBD2 (5 bases each). V was pared by 5 bases and J by 4 bases, with 12 bases between. Germline V lookup: CDR1 LNHDA, CDR2 SQIVND (reference sequence). This CDR3 is built from 14 residues. In DNA, the CDR3 is TGTGCCAGTAGTCCCCGGGACGAGTACAATGAGCAGTTCTTC. It yields the protein CASSPRDEYNEQFF.

In this sample, this clonotype turned up many times. The chain links TRBV10-3 to TRBJ2-3; D remains ambiguous. The CDR3 contains 13 residues. Germline CDR1 is ENHRY and CDR2 is SYGVKD. V dropped 4 bases and J dropped 2 bases, with 7 bases sitting between them. The CDR3: CAISAGNTDTQYF. The CDR3 DNA reads as TGTGCCATCAGTGCGGGTAACACAGATACGCAGTATTTT.

Remarks on this clonotype: Possible read error: a much larger clone is one base away. The V gene is TRBV28, the J gene TRBJ1-1; no firm D call. Per germline, CDR1 MDHEN and CDR2 SYDVKM. The CDR3 has 14 amino acids. The V end was cut by 6 bases, the J end by 4 bases, with 15 bases between. In nucleotides, the CDR3 is TGTGCCAGCAGCATGGGATTGAGCGGCACTGAAGCTTTCTTT. Its protein is CASSMGLSGTEAFF. The full variable domain, rest sourced from reference TRBV28 and TRBJ1-1, is DVKVTQSSRYLVKRTGEKVFLECVQDMDHENMFWYRQDPGLGLRLIYFSYDVKMKEKGDIPEGYSVSREKKERFSLILESASTNQTSMYLCASSMGLSGTEAFFGQGTRLTVV.

This clonotype has a count of ten or more. This sequence joins TRBV10-3 and TRBJ2-5, with 10 bases lining up with TRBD2. This CDR3 has 14 residues. J gave up 5 bases and V 11 bases, and 11 bases lay outside the gene matches. Germline V gene lookup returns CDR1 ENHRY and CDR2 SYGVKD. The CDR3 here is CAANQAGGGETQYF. The DNA of the CDR3 is TGTGCCGCGAATCAAGCGGGAGGGGGTGAGACCCAGTACTTC.

A few counts support this clonotype. V gene TRBV28 combines with J gene TRBJ2-5, with D maybe TRBD1 (7 bases). The CDR3 runs 14 residues. Germline V gene lookup returns CDR1 MDHEN and CDR2 SYDVKM. The V end was cut by 7 bases, the J end by 10 bases, with 22 bases between. CDR3 in amino acids: CASTLQTPRGDQYF. In nucleotides, the CDR3 is TGTGCCAGCACCCTACAGACCCCCAGGGGGGACCAGTACTTC.